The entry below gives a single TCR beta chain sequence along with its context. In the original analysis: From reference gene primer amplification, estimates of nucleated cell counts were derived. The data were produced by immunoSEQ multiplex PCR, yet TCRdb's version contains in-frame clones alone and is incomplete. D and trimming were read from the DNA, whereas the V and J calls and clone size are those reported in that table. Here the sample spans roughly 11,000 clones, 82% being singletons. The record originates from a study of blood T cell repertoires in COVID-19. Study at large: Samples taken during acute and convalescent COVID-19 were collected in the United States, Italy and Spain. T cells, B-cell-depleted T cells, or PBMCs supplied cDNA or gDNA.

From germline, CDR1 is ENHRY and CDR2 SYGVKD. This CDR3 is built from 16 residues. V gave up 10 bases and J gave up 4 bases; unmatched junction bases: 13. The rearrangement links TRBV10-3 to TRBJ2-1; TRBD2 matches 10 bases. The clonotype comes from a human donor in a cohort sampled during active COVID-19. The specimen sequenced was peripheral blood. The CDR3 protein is CATFPSGGPTYNEQFF. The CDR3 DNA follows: TGTGCCACTTTTCCTAGCGGGGGCCCTACTTACAATGAGCAGTTCTTC.